This passage covers 10 T cell receptor beta chains from one sample sequenced in a study of T cells in Graves' hyperthyroidism and ophthalmopathy. Amplification of TCR beta CDR3 regions was performed using RNA transcripts as template. Initially, a first-round RT-PCR of the TCR CDR3 employed the HTBI primer set. TCRdb itself ran the multiplex PCR reads through MiXCR, one entry per CDR3 protein. The data show around 340,000 distinct CDR3 sequences, about 21% seen once. The sequenced sample was blood. These receptors all come from a woman aged 45-60 years with Graves' hyperthyroidism.

Ten or more counts support this clonotype. The chain carries TRBV20-1 and TRBJ2-1; no clear D gene. The V gene lost 4 bases and the J gene lost 7 bases, with 8 bases spanning the gap. The CDR3 contains 11 residues. Germline-derived CDR1 and CDR2 are DFQATT and SNEGSKA (reference sequence). This chain's CDR3 is CSAKSRNEQFF. CDR3 nucleotides: TGCAGTGCTAAGTCCAGGAATGAGCAGTTCTTC.

This clonotype has ten or more counts. The chain has TRBV27 and TRBJ2-2, with D possibly being TRBD2 (6 bases). The germline V gene has CDR1 MNHEY and CDR2 SMNVEV (reference sequence). The CDR3 loop spans 15 amino acids. V was shortened by 7 bases and J by 4 bases, with 16 bases between the two germline ends. CDR3 coding DNA: TGTGCCAGCATCCCAGGGACTCCCGGCACCGGGGAGCTGTTTTTT. Translation gives CASIPGTPGTGELFF.

Many counts were recorded for this clonotype. The chain recombines TRBV5-1 with TRBJ2-7, with D unresolved. Germline CDR1 SGHRS, CDR2 YFSETQ. This CDR3 comprises 13 residues. V lost 2 bases, J lost 4 bases, and 10 bases lay in between. Written as DNA, the CDR3 is TGCGCCAGCAGCTTCCAGTATGGATACGAGCAGTACTTC. This encodes CASSFQYGYEQYF.

This clonotype was seen a few times. CDR3: CASSPQVRLFTTYSGNTIYF. The CDR3 DNA follows: TGTGCCAGCAGCCCCCAAGTTAGGCTTTTCACGACATACTCTGGAAACACCATATATTTT. V is TRBV3-1 and J is TRBJ1-3; D is undetermined. CDR1 and CDR2 from the germline V gene are LGHDT and YNNKEL (reference sequence). The CDR3 loop spans 20 amino acids. V was shortened by 4 bases and J by 0 bases, with 25 bases between the two germline ends.

This clonotype has a handful of counts. The V and J genes are TRBV6-1 and TRBJ2-5, with a weak D call TRBD2 (5 bases). Germline values: CDR1 MNHNS, CDR2 SASEGT. V was pared by 10 bases and J by 4 bases, with 13 bases between. The CDR3 covers 12 residues. CDR3 amino acids: CATRRGLETQYF. CDR3 in DNA: TGTGCCACTCGAAGAGGGCTAGAGACCCAGTACTTC.

This clonotype was counted ten times or more. This rearrangement joins TRBV15 to TRBJ2-3; D may be TRBD1 (5 bases). The CDR3 runs to 13 residues. The germline V gene encodes CDR1 LNHNV and CDR2 YYDKDF (reference sequence). The V end was cut by 0 bases, the J end by 8 bases, with 9 bases between. CDR3 region: CATSRDGATTQYF. CDR3 nucleotides: TGTGCCACCAGCAGAGATGGGGCGACTACGCAGTATTTT.

This clonotype was recorded a few times. The chain joins TRBV10-3 to TRBJ1-2; 10 positions agree with TRBD1. Germline assignment: CDR1 ENHRY and CDR2 SYGVKD. The ends lost 10 bases at V and 4 bases at J; junction bases unmatched: 9. The CDR3 is made up of 14 amino acids. CDR3 bases: TGTGCCACCGACCAGGGACAGGGGCTCTATGGCTACACCTTC. Its translation: CATDQGQGLYGYTF.

The genes are TRBV20-1 and TRBJ1-2; TRBD1 agrees at 10 bases. The CDR3 is 12 amino acids. Germline CDR1 reads DFQATT; CDR2 reads SNEGSKA (reference sequence). The CDR3 bases are TGCAGGCCGGGACAGGGGACTAAAGGCTACACCTTC. Translation: CRPGQGTKGYTF.

The sample holds one count of this clonotype. The chain links TRBV6-1 to TRBJ2-2; D is unresolved. CDR1 and CDR2 from the germline V gene are MNHNS and SASEGT. V was cut by 6 bases and J by 2 bases, with 19 bases left in between. The CDR3 consists of 17 residues. The CDR3 sequence is CASRVEYVVSNTGELFF. As DNA, the CDR3 is TGTGCCAGCAGGGTCGAGTACGTCGTATCAAACACCGGGGAGCTGTTTTTT.

The rearrangement uses TRBV7-3 and TRBJ2-1, with TRBD2 matching 10 bases. The J call is in doubt because the DNA end fits TRBJ2-7 better. Per the germline V gene, CDR1 is SGHTA and CDR2 is FQGTGA. The CDR3 has 15 residues. DNA of the CDR3: TGTGCCAGCAGGTCTAGCGGGAGCTCCTACAATGAGCAGTACTTC. It translates to CASRSSGSSYNEQYF.